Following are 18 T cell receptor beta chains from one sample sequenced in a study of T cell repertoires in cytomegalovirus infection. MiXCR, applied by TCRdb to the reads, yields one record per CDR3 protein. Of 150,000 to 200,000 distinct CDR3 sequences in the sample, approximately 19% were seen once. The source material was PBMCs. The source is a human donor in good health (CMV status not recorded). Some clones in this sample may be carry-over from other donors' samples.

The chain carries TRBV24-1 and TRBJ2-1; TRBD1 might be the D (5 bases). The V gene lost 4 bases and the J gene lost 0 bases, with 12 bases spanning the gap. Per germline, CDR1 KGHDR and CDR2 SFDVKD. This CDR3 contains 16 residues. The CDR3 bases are TGTGCCACCAGTGACCGGACAACCAGCTCCTACAATGAGCAGTTCTTC. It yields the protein CATSDRTTSSYNEQFF.

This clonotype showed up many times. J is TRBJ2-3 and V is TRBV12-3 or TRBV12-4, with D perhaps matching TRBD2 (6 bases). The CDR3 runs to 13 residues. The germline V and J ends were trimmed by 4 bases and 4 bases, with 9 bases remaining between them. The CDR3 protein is CASSYGSADTQYF. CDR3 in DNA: TGTGCCAGCAGTTACGGGAGTGCAGATACGCAGTATTTT.

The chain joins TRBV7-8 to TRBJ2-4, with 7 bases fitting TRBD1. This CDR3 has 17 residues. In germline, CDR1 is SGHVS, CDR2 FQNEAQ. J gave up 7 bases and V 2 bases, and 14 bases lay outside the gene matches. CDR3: CASSLSEKGAIWNIQYF. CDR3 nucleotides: TGTGCCAGCAGCTTATCTGAGAAGGGGGCGATTTGGAACATTCAGTACTTC.

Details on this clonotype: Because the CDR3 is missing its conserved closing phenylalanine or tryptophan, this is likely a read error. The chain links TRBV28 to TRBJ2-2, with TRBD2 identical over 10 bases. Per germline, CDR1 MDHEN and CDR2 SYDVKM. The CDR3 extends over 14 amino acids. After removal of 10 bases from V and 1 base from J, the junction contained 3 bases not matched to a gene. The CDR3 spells CATRLAGNTGELFL. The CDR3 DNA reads TGTGCCACGCGACTAGCGGGGAACACCGGGGAGCTGTTTCTT.

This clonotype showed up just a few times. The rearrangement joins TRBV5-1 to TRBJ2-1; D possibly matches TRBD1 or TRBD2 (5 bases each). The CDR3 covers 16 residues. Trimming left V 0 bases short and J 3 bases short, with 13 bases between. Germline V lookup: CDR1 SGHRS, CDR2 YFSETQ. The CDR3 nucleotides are TGCGCCAGCAGCTTGGAACCGGGACGGGGCTACAATGAGCAGTTCTTC. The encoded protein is CASSLEPGRGYNEQFF.

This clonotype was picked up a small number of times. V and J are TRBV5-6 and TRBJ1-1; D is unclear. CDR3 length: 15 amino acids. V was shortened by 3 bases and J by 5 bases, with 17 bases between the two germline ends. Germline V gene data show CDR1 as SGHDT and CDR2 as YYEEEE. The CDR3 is CASSSGWRSATEAFF. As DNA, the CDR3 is TGTGCCAGCAGCTCGGGGTGGAGAAGTGCGACTGAAGCTTTCTTT.

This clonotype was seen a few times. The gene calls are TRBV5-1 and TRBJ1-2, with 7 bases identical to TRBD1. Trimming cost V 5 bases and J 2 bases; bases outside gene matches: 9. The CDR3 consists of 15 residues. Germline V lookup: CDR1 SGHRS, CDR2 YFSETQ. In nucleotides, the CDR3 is TGCGCCAGCAGGGCGACGATCAGGGGGAACTATGGCTACACCTTC. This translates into CASRATIRGNYGYTF.

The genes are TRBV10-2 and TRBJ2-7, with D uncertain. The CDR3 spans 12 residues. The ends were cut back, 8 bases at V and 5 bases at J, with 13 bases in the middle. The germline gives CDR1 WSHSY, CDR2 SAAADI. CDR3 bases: TGCGCCAGCGGGCATACCCAGGACGAGCAGTACTTC. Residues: CASGHTQDEQYF.

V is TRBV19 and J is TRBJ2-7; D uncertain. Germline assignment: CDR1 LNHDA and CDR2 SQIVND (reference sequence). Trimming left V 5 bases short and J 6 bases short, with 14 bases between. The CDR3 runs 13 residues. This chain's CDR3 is CASSPRPGPEQYF. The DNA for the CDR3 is TGTGCCAGTAGTCCTCGACCAGGACCCGAGCAGTACTTC.

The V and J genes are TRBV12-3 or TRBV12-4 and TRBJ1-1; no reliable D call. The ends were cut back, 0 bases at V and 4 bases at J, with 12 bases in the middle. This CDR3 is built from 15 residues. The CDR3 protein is CASSLAGRFGTEAFF. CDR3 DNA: TGTGCCAGCAGTTTAGCGGGTAGGTTCGGCACTGAAGCTTTCTTT.

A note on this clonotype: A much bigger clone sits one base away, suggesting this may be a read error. As DNA, the CDR3 is TGTGCCAGCAGCTCGACAGTCCCCTATGGCTACACCTTC. It encodes CASSSTVPYGYTF. The chain has TRBV7-2 and TRBJ1-2; possible D gene TRBD1, 5 bases. Trimming stripped 4 bases from V and 4 bases from J, with 10 bases between. The CDR3 consists of 13 residues. Germline V gene data show CDR1 as SGHTA and CDR2 as FQGNSA.

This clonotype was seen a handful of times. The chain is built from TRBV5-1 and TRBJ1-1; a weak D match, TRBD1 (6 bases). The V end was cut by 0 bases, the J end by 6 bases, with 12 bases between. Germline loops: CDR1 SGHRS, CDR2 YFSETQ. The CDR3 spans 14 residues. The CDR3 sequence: CASSLEQGRSEAFF. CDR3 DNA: TGCGCCAGCAGCTTGGAACAGGGTCGGTCTGAAGCTTTCTTT.

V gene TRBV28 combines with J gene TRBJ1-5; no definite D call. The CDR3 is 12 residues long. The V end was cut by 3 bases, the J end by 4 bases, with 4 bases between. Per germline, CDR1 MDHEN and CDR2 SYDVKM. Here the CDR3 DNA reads TGTGCCAGCAGTTTGATAAATCAGCCCCAGCATTTT. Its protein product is CASSLINQPQHF.

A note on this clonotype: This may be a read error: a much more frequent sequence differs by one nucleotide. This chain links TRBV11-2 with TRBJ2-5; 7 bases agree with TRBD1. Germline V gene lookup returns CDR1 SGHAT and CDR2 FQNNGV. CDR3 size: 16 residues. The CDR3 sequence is CASSLERGQGQEPQYF. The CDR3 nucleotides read TGTGCCAGCAGCTTAGAAAGGGGGCAGGGCCAAGAGCCCCAGTACTTC.

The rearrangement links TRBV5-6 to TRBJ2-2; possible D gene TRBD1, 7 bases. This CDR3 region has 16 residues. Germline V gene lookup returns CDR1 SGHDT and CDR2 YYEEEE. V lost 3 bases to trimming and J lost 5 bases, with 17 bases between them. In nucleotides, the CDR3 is TGTGCCAGCAGCTGGATCAGACAGGGAGGAACCGGGGAGCTGTTTTTT. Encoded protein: CASSWIRQGGTGELFF.

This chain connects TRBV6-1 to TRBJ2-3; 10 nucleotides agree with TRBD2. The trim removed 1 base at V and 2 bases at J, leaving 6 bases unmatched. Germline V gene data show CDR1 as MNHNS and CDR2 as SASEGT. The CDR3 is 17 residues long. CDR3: CASSEVVAGGTTDTQYF. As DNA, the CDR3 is TGTGCCAGCAGTGAAGTTGTAGCGGGGGGTACCACAGATACGCAGTATTTT.

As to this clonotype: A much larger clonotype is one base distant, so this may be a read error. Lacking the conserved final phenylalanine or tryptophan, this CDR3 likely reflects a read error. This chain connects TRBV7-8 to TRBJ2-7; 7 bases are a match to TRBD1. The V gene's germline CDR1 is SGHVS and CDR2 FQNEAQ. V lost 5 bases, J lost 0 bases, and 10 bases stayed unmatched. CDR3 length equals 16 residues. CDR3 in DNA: TGTGCCAGCAGCCCGATGGAACAGGGGCTCTCCTACGAGCAGTACCTC. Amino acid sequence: CASSPMEQGLSYEQYL.

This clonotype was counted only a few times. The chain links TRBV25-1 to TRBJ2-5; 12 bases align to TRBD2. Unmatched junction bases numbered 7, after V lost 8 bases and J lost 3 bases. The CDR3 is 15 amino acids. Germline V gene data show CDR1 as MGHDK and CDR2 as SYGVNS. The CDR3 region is CASSTRTSGEETQYF. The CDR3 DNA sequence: TGTGCCAGCTCAACCCGGACTAGCGGGGAAGAGACCCAGTACTTC.